The clone carrying this TCR beta chain was picked up many times. Germline V gene sequence: CDR1 SGHTA, CDR2 FQGNSA. The V end was cut by 2 bases, the J end by 1 base, with 11 bases between. The length of the CDR3 is 15 residues. Amplified TCR beta CDR3 regions derived from RNA transcripts. The study used the HTBI primer set for a first-round RT-PCR of the TCR CDR3. TCRdb reprocessed the multiplex PCR reads via MiXCR and lists one record per CDR3 protein. The repertoire includes roughly 520,000 distinct CDR3 sequences, approximately 24% of them detected once, and about 11% sits in the top ten. The source of the sample is a study of T cells in Graves' hyperthyroidism and ophthalmopathy. Patients having uncontrolled infection, another autoimmune disease, pregnancy or lactation were not included.

This TCR came from a woman in her twenties or thirties with Graves' ophthalmopathy. The rearrangement links TRBV7-2 to TRBJ1-1; tentative D call: TRBD1 (5 bases). Sequencing input: blood. CDR3 in amino acids: CASSLIPGRNTEAFF. The CDR3 nucleotides are TGTGCCAGCAGCTTAATCCCAGGGAGGAACACTGAAGCTTTCTTT.